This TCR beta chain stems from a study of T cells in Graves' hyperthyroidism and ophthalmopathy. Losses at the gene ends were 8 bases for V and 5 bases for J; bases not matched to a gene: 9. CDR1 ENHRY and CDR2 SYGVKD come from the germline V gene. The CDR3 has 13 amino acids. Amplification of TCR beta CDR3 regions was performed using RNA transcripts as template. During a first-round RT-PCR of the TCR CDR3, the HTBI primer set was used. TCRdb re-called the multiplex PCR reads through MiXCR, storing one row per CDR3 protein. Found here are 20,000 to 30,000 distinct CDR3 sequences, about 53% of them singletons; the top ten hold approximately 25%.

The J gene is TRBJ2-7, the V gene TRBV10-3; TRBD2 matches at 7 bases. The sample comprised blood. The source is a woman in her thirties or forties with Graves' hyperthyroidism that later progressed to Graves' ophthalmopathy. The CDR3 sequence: CAIGIRLAHEQYF. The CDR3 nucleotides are TGTGCCATCGGGATCCGACTAGCCCACGAGCAGTACTTC.